This T cell receptor beta chain was sequenced for a study of blood T cell repertoires in COVID-19. The repertoire was sequenced with immunoSEQ multiplex PCR; TCRdb's copy has only in-frame clones and lacks some. The sample has fewer than 600,000 clones; around nine tenths are singletons. The germline V gene has CDR1 MNHEY and CDR2 SMNVEV (reference sequence). V was clipped by 5 bases and J by 8 bases; unmatched bases: 7. The CDR3 extends over 13 amino acids. The TCR was taken from a woman between 40 and 50 years old who had recovered from COVID-19. The sample was PBMCs or T cells enriched from blood (not recorded which). This rearrangement joins TRBV27 to TRBJ1-1; 8 nucleotides agree with TRBD1. The CDR3 reads CASSLTDRVEAFF. CDR3 in DNA: TGTGCCAGCAGTCTCACGGACAGGGTAGAAGCTTTCTTT.